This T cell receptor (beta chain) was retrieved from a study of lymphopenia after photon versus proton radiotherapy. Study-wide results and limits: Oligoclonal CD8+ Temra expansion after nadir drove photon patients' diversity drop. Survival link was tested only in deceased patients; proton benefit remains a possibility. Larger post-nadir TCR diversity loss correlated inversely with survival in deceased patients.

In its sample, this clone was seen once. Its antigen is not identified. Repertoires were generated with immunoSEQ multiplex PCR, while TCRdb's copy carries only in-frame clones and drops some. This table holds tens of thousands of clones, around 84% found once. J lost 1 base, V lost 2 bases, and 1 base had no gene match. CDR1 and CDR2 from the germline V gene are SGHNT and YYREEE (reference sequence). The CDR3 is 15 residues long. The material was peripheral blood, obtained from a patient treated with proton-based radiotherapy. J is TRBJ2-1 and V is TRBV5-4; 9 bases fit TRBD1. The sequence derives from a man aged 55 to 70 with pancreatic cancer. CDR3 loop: CASSFDRGSYNEQFF. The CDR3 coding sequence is TGTGCCAGCAGCTTCGACAGGGGGTCCTACAATGAGCAGTTCTTC.